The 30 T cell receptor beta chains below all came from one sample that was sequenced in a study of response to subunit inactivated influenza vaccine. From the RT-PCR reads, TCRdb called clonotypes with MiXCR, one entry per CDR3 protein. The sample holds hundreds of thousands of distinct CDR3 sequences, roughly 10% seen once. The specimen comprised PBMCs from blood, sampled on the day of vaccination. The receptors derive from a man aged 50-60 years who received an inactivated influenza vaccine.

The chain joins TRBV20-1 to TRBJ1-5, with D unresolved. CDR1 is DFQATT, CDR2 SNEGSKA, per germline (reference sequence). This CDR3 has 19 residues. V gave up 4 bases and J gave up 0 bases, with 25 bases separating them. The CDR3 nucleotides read TGCAGTGCTACCCCCTGGTCTCGCCAGTACCACTATAGCAATCAGCCCCAGCATTTT. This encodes CSATPWSRQYHYSNQPQHF.

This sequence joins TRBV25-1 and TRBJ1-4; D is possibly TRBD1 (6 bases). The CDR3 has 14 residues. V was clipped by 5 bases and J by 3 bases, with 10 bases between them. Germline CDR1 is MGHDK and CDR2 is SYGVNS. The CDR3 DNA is TGTGCCAGCAGTTCAACAGGGCCTAATGAAAAACTGTTTTTT. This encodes CASSSTGPNEKLFF.

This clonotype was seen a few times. The CDR3 region is CSVPPGASYNEQFF. CDR3 DNA sequence: TGCAGCGTCCCACCGGGGGCTTCCTACAATGAGCAGTTCTTC. The J gene is TRBJ2-1, the V gene TRBV29-1, with D perhaps assigned TRBD1 or TRBD2 (6 bases each). Trimming removed 6 bases from V and 1 base from J, with 13 bases in between. This CDR3 spans 14 amino acids. Germline V CDR1 and CDR2: SQVTM, ANQGSEA.

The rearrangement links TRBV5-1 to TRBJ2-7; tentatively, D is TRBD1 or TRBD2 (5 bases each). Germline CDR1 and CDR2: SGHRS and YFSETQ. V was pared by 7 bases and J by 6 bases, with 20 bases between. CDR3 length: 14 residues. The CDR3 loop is CASPSPRDPGEQYF. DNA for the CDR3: TGCGCCAGCCCCTCACCAAGGGACCCCGGCGAGCAGTACTTC. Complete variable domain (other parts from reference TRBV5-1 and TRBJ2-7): KAGVTQTPRYLIKTRGQQVTLSCSPISGHRSVSWYQQTPGQGLQFLFEYFSETQRNKGNFPGRFSGRQFSNSRSEMNVSTLELGDSALYLCASPSPRDPGEQYFGPGTRLTVT.

The DNA of the CDR3 is TGCAGTGCTACTTCAGAGAGAAAAGCAACTAATGAAAAACTGTTTTTT. Amino acid sequence: CSATSERKATNEKLFF. This rearrangement joins TRBV20-1 to TRBJ1-4; D unclear. With 4 bases removed from V and 0 bases from J, the gap between germline ends came to 15 bases. The CDR3 consists of 16 residues. Germline assignment: CDR1 DFQATT and CDR2 SNEGSKA (reference sequence).

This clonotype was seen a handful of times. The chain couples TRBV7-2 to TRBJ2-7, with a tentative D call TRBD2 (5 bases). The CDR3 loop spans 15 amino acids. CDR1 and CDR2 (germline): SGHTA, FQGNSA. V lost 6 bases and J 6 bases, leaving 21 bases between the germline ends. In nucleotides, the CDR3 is TGTGCCAGCAGTCCAGAGGGTTATCGGTTCTCCGAGCAGTACTTC. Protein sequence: CASSPEGYRFSEQYF.

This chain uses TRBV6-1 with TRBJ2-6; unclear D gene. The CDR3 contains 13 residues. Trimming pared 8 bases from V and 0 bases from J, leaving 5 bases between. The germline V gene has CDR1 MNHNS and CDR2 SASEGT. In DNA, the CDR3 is TGTGCCAGCTTCGGCTCTGGGGCCAACGTCCTGACTTTC. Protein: CASFGSGANVLTF.

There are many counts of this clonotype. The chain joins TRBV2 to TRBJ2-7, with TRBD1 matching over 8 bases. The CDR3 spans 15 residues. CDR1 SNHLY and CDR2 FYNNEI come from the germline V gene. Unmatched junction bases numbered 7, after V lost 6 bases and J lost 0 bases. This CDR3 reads CASRADRGSSYEQYF. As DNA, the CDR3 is TGTGCCAGCAGGGCCGACAGGGGTAGCTCCTACGAGCAGTACTTC.

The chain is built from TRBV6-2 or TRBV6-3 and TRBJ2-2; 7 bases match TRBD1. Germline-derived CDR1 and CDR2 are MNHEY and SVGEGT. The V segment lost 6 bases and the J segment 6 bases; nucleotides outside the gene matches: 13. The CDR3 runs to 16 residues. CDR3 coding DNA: TGTGCCAGCAGCACGGACAGGCTAGAAGGTCCCGGGGAGCTGTTTTTT. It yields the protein CASSTDRLEGPGELFF.

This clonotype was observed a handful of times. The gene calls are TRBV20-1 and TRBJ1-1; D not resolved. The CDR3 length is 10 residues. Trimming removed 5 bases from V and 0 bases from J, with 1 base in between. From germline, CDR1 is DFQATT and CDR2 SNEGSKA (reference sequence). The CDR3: CSALNTEAFF. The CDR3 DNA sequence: TGCAGTGCTCTGAACACTGAAGCTTTCTTT.

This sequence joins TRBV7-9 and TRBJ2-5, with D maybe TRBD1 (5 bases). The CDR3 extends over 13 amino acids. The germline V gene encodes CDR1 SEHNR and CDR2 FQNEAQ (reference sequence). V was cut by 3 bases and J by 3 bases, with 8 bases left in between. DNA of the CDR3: TGTGCCAGCAGCTTCGCGGACAAAGAGACCCAGTACTTC. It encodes CASSFADKETQYF.

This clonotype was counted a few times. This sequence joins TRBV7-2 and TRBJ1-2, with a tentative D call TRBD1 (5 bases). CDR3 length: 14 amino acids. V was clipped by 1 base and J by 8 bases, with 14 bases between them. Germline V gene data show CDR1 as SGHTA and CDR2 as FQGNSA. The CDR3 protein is CASSLVGRVGGYTF. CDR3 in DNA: TGTGCCAGCAGCTTAGTGGGCAGGGTGGGCGGCTACACCTTC. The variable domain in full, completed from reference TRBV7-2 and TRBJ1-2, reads GAGVSQSPSNKVTEKGKDVELRCDPISGHTALYWYRQSLGQGLEFLIYFQGNSAPDKSGLPSDRFSAERTGGSVSTLTIQRTQQEDSAVYLCASSLVGRVGGYTFGSGTRLTVV.

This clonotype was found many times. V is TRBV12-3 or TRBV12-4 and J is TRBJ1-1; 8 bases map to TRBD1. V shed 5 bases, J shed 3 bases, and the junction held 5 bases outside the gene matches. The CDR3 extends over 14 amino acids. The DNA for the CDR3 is TGTGCCAGCAGTGCAGGGGGCGCGGACACTGAAGCTTTCTTT. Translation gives CASSAGGADTEAFF.

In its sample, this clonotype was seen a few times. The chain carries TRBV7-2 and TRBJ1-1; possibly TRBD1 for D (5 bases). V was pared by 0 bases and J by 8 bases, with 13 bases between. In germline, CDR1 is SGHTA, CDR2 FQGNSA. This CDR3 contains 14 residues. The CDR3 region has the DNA TGTGCCAGCAGCTTAGCGCCTGGGGGATGGGAAGCTTTCTTT. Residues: CASSLAPGGWEAFF.

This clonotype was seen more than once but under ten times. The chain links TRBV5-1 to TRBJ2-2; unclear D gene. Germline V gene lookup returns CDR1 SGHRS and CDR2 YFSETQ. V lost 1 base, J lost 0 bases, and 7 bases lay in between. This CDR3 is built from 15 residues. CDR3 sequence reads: CASSLPTPNTGELFF. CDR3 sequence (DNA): TGCGCCAGCAGCTTGCCGACACCGAACACCGGGGAGCTGTTTTTT.

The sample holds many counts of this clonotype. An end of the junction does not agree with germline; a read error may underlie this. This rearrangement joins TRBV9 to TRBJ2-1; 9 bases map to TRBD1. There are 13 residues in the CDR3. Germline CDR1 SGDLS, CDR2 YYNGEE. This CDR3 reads CASTRDRENEQFF. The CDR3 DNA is TGTGCGAGCACACGGGACAGGGAAAATGAGCAGTTCTTC.

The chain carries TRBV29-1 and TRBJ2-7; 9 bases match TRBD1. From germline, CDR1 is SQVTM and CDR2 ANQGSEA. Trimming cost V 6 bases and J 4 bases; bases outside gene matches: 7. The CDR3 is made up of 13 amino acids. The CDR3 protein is CSVRDRDLYEQYF. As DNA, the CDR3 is TGCAGCGTCCGGGACAGGGATCTATACGAGCAGTACTTC.

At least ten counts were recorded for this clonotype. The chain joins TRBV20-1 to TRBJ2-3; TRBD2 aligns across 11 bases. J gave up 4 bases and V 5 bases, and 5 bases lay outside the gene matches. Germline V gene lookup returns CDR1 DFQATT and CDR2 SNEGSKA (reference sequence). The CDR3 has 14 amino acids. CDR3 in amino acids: CSAPLAGVADTQYF. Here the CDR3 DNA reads TGCAGTGCTCCACTAGCGGGGGTGGCAGATACGCAGTATTTT.

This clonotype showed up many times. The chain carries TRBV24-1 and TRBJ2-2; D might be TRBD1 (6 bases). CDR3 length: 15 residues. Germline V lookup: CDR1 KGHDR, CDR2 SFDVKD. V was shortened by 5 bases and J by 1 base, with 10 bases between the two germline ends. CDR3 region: CATSAPGQNTGELFF. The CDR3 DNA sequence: TGTGCCACCAGTGCGCCGGGACAGAACACCGGGGAGCTGTTTTTT.

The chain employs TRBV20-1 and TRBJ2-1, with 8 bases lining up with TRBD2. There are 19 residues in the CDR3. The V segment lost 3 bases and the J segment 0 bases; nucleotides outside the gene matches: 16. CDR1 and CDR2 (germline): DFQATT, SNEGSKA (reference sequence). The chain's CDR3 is CSARRPAGGYFSSYNEQFF. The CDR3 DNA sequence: TGCAGTGCTAGGAGGCCCGCGGGGGGTTACTTCAGCTCCTACAATGAGCAGTTCTTC.

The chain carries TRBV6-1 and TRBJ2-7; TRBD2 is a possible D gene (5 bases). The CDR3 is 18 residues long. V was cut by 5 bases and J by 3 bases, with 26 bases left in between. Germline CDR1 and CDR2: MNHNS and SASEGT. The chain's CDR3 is CASSQAHPGFGLDYEQYF. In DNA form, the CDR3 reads TGTGCCAGCAGTCAGGCCCATCCCGGGTTTGGACTCGACTACGAGCAGTACTTC.

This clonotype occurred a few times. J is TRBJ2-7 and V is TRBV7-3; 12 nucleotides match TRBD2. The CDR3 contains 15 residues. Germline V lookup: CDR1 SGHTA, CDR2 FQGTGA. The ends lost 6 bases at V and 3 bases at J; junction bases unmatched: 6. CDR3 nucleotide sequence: TGTGCCAGCAGTCAGACGACTAGCGGGGGCTACGAGCAGTACTTC. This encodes CASSQTTSGGYEQYF.

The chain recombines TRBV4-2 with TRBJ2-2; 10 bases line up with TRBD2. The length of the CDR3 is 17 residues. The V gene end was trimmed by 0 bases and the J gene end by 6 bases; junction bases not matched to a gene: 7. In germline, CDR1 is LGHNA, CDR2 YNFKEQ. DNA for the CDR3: TGTGCCAGCAGCCAAGAAGGCAGCGGGGGGGCCCCCGGGGAGCTGTTTTTT. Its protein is CASSQEGSGGAPGELFF.

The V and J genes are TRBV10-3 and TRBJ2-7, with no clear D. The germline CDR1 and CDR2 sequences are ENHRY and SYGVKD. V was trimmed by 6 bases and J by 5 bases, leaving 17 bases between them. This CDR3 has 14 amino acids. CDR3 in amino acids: CAISRTDYANEQYF. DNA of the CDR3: TGTGCCATCAGCAGGACGGATTACGCTAACGAGCAGTACTTC.

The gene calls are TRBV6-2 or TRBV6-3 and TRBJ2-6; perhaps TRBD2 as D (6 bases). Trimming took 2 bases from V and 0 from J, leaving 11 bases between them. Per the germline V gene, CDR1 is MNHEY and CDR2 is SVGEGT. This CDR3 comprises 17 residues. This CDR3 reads CASSYGGGSSGANVLTF. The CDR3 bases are TGTGCCAGCAGTTACGGCGGAGGGAGCTCTGGGGCCAACGTCCTGACTTTC.

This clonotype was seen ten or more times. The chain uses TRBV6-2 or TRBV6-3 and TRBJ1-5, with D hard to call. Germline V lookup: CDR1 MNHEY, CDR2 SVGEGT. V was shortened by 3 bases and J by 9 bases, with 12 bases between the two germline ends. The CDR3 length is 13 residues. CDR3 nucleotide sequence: TGTGCCAGCAGTTATACAGTGCCGAGGCCCCAGCATTTT. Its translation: CASSYTVPRPQHF.

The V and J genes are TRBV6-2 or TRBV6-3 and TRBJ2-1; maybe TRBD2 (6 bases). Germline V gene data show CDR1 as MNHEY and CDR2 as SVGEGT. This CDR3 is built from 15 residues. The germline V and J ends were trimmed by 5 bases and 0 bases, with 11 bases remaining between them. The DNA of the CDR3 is TGTGCCAGCAGTCGACGGGGGAGCTCCTACAATGAGCAGTTCTTC. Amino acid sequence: CASSRRGSSYNEQFF.

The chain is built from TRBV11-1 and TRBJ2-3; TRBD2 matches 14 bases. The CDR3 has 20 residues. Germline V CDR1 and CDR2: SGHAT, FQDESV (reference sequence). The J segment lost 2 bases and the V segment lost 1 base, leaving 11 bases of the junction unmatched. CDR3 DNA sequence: TGTGCCAGCAGCTTAGTTCCGGGACTAGCGGGAGATGACATCACAGATACGCAGTATTTT. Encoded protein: CASSLVPGLAGDDITDTQYF.

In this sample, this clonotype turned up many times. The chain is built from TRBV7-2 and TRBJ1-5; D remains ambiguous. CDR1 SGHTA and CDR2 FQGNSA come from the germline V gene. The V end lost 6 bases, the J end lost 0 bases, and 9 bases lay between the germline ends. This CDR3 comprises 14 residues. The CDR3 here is CASSPGPSNQPQHF. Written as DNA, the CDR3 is TGTGCCAGCAGTCCCGGCCCTAGCAATCAGCCCCAGCATTTT.

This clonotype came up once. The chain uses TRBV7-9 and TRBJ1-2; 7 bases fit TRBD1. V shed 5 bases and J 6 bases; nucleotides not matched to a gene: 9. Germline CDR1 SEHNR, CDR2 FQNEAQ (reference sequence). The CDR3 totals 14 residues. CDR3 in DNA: TGTGCCAGCAGCCCCACTGTTACAGGGGATGGCTACACCTTC. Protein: CASSPTVTGDGYTF.